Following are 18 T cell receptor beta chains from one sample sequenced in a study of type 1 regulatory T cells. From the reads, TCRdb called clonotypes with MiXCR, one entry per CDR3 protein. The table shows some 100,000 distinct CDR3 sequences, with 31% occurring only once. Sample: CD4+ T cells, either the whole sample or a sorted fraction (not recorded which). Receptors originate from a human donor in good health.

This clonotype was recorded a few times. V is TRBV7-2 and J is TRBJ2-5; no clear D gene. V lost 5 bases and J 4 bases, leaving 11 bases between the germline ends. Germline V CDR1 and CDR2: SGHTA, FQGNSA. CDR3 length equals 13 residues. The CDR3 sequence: CASSLRARETQYF. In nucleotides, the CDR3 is TGTGCCAGCAGCCTACGGGCTCGAGAGACCCAGTACTTC. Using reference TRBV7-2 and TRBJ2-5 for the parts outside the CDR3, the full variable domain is GAGVSQSPSNKVTEKGKDVELRCDPISGHTALYWYRQSLGQGLEFLIYFQGNSAPDKSGLPSDRFSAERTGGSVSTLTIQRTQQEDSAVYLCASSLRARETQYFGPGTRLLVL.

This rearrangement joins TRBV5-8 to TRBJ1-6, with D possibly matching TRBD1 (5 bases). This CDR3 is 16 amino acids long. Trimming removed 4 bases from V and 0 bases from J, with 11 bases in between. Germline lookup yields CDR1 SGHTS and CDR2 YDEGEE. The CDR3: CASSRTLSSYNSPLHF. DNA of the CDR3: TGTGCCAGCAGCCGGACACTGAGCTCCTATAATTCACCCCTCCACTTT. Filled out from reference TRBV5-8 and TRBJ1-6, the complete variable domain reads EAGVTQSPTHLIKTRGQQATLRCSPISGHTSVYWYQQALGLGLQFLLWYDEGEERNRGNFPPRFSGRQFPNYSSELNVNALELEDSALYLCASSRTLSSYNSPLHFGNGTRLTVT.

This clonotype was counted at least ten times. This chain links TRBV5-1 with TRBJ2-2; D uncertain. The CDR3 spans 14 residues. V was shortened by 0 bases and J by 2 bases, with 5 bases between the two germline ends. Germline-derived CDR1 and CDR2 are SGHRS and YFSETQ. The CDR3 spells CASSLVGNTGELFF. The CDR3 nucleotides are TGCGCCAGCAGCTTGGTAGGAAACACCGGGGAGCTGTTTTTT.

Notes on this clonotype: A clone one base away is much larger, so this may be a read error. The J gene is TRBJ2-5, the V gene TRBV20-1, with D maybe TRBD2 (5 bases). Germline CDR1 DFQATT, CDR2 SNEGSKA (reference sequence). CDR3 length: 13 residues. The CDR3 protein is CSANRGIQETQCF. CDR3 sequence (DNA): TGCAGTGCTAATCGGGGAATCCAAGAGACCCAGTGCTTC.

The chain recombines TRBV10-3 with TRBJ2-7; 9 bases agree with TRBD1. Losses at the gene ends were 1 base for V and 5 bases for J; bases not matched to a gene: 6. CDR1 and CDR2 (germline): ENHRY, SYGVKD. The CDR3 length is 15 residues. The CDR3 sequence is CAISEFGTGSHEQYF. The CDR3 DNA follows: TGTGCCATCAGTGAGTTTGGGACAGGGTCACACGAGCAGTACTTC.

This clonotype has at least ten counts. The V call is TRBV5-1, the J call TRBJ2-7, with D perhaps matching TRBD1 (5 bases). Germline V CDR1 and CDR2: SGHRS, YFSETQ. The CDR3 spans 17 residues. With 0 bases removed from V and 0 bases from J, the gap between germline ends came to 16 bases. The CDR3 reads CASSLEGSWSSSYEQYF. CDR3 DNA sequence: TGCGCCAGCAGCTTGGAGGGGTCGTGGAGTTCCTCCTACGAGCAGTACTTC.

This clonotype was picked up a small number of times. CDR3 sequence: CASSLARGGETQYF. CDR3 nucleotide sequence: TGCGCCAGCAGCTTGGCCAGAGGGGGGGAGACCCAGTACTTC. The chain carries TRBV5-1 and TRBJ2-5; D may match TRBD1 or TRBD2 (6 bases each). In germline, CDR1 is SGHRS, CDR2 YFSETQ. V was pared by 0 bases and J by 5 bases, with 11 bases between. The CDR3 runs to 14 residues.

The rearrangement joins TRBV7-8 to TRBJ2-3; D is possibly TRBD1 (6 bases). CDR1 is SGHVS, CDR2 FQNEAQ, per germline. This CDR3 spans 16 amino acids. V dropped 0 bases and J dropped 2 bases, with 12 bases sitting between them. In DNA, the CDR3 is TGTGCCAGCAGCTTAGCGACACCGGGACACACAGATACGCAGTATTTT. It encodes CASSLATPGHTDTQYF.

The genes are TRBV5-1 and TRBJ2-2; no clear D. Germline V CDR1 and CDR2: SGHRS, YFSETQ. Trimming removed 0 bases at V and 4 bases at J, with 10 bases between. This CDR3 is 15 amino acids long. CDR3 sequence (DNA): TGCGCCAGCAGCTTGGCGCAGCTAGTCACCGGGGAGCTGTTTTTT. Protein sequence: CASSLAQLVTGELFF.

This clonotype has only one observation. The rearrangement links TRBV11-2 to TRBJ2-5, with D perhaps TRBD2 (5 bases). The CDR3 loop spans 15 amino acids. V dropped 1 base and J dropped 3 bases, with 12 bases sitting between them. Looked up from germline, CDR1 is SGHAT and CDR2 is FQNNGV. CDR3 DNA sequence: TGTGCCAGCAGCTTAGGTGTTAGCGAGGAAGAGACCCAGTACTTC. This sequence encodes CASSLGVSEEETQYF.

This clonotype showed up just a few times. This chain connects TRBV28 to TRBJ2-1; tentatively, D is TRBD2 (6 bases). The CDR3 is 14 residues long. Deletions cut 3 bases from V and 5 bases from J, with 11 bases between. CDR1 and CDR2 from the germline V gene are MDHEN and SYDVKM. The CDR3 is CASSFSGGNNEQFF. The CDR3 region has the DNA TGTGCCAGCAGTTTTAGCGGAGGGAACAATGAGCAGTTCTTC.

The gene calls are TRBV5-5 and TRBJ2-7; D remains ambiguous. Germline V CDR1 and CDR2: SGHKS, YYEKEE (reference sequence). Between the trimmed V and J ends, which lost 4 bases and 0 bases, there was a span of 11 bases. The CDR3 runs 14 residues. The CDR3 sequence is CASSRVHSSYEQYF. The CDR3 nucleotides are TGTGCCAGCAGCAGAGTCCACAGCTCCTACGAGCAGTACTTC.

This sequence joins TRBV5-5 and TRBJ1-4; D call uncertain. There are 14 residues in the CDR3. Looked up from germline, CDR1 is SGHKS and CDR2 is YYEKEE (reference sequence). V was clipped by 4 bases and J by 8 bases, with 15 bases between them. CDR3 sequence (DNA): TGTGCCAGCAGCCGCGGAGGCCCGCTAGAAAAACTGTTTTTT. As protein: CASSRGGPLEKLFF.

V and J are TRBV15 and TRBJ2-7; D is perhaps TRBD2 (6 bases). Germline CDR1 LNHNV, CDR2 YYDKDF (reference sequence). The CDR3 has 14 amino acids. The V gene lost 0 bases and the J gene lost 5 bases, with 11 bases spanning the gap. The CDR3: CATSRDLASDEQYF. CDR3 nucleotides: TGTGCCACCAGCAGAGATCTCGCTAGCGACGAGCAGTACTTC.

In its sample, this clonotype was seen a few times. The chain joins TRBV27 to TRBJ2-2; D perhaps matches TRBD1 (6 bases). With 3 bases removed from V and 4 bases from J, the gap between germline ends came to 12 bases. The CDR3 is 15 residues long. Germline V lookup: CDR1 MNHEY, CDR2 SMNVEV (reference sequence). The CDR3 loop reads CASSFTWGPTGELFF. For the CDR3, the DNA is TGTGCCAGCAGTTTTACATGGGGGCCCACCGGGGAGCTGTTTTTT.

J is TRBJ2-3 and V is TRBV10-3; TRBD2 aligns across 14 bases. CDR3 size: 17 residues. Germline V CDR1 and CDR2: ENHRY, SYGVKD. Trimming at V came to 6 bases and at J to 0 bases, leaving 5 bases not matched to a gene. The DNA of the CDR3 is TGTGCCATCAGACCGGGACTAGCGGGAGTGAGCACAGATACGCAGTATTTT. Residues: CAIRPGLAGVSTDTQYF.

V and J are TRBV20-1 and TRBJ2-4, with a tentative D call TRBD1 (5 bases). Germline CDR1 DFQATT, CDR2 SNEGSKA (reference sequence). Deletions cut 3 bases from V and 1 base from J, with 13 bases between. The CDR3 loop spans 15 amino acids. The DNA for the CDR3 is TGCAGTGCTAGCGTTACAGGTGCCGCCAAAAACATTCAGTACTTC. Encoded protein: CSASVTGAAKNIQYF.

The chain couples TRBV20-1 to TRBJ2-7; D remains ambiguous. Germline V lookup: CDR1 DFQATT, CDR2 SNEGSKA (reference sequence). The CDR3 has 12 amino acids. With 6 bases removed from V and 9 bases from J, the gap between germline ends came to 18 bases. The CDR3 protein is CSAKRSLMGQYF. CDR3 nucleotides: TGCAGTGCGAAGAGGTCTCTCATGGGGCAGTACTTC.